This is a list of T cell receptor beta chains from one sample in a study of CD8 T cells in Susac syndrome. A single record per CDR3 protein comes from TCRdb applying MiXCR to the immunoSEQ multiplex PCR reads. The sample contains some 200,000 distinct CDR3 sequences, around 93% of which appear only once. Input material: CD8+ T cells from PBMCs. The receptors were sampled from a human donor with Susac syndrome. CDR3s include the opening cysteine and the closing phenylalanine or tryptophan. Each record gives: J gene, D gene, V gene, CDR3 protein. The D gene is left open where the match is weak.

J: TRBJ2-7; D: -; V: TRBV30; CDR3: CAWSKSYEQYF
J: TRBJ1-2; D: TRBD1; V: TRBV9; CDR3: CASSGGTGGDYGYTF
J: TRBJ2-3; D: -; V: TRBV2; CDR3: CASSDRVTDTQYF
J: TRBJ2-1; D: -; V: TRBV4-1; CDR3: CASSQELAPSEQFF
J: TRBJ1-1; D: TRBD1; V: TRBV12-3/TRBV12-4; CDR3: CASSLVPQGGNTEAFF
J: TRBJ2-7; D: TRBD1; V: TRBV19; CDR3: CASSWGTGDGEQYF
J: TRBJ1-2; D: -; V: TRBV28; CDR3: CASTPQQGSGYTF
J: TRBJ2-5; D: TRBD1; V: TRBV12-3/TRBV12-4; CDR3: CASSSDRGQETQYF
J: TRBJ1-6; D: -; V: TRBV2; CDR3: CASSEGGGVYNSPLHF
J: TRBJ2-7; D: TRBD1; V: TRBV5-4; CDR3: CASSSPGQESYEQYF
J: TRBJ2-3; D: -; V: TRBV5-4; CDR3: CASNRPGSRYQDTQYF
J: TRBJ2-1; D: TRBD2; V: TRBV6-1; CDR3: CASSEPGTKGFF